The source of this T cell receptor beta chain is a study of cytomegalovirus exposure and HLA in healthy donors. General study points: The authors later found most CMV-associated TCR beta chains appeared HLA-restricted.

60 Vbeta and 13 Jbeta primers were used in PCR. Assay used: immunoSEQ multiplex PCR; TCRdb lists only in-frame clones, some missing. The sample yields some 150,000 clones, over 75% seen once. The junction had 3 bases not matched to a gene; V was cut back by 5 bases and J by 3 bases. The CDR3 covers 13 residues. The germline V gene encodes CDR1 SNHLY and CDR2 FYNNEI. Worth noting for this clone: The antigen is unknown.

This sequence joins TRBV2 and TRBJ1-1; the match to TRBD1 covers 7 bases. The receptor's source is a man aged 30 to 39 in good health and CMV-seropositive. Sequenced sample: PBMCs. The CDR3 protein is CASSLQGYTEAFF. CDR3 in DNA: TGTGCCAGCAGTTTACAGGGGTACACTGAAGCTTTCTTT.